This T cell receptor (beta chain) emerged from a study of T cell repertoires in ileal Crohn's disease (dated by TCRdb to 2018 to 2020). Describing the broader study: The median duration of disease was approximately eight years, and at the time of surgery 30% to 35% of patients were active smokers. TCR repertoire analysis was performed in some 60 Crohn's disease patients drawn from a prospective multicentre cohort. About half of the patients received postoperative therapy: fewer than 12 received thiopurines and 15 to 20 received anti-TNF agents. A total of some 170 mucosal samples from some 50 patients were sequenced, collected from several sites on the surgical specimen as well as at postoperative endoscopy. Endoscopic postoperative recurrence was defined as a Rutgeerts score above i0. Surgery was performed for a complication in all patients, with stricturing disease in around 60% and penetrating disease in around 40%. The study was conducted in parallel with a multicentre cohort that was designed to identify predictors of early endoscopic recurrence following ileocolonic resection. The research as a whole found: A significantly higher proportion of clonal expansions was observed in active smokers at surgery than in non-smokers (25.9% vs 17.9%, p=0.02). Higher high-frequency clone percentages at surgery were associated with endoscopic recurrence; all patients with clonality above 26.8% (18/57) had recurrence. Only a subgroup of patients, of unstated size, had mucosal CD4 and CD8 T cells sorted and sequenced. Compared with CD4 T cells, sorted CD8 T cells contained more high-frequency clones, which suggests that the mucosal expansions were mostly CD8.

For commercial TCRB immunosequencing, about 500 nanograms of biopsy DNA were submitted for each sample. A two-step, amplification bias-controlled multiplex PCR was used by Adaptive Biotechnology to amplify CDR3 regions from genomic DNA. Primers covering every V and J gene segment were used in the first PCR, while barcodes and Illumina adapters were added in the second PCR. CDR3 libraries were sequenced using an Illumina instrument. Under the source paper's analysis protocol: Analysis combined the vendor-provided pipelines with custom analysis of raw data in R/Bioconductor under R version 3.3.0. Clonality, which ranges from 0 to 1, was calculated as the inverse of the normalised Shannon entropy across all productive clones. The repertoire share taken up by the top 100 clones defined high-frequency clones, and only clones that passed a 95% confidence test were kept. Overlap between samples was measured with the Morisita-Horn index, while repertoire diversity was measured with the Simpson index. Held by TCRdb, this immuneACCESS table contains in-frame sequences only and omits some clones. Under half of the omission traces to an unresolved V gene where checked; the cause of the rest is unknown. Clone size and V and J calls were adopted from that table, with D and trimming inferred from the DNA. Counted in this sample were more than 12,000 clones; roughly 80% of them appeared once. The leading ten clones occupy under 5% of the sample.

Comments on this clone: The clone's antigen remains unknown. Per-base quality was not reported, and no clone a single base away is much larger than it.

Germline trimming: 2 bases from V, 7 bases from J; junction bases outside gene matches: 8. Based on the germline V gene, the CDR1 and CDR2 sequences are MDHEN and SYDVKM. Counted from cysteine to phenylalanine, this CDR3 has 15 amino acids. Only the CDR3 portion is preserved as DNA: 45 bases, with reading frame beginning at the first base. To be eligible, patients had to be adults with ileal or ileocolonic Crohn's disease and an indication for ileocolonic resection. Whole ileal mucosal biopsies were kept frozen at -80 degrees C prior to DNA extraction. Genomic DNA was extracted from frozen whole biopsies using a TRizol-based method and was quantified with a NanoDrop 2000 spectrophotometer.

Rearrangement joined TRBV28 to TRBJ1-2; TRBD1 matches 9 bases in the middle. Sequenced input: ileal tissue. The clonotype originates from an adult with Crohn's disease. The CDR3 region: CASSLGDRVSGGYTF. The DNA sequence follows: TGTGCCAGCAGTTTAGGGGACAGGGTTTCGGGTGGCTACACCTTC.